This entry concerns a single T cell receptor beta chain. This CDR3 is built from 14 residues. CDR1 is SQVTM and CDR2 is ANQGSEA in the germline V gene. The V and J ends lost 5 bases and 2 bases respectively, with 14 bases between them. Original handling: Reference gene primer amplification yielded estimated nucleated cell counts. Using immunoSEQ multiplex PCR, the repertoire was profiled, and TCRdb retains in-frame clones only, with some absent. That table supplies the V and J calls and clone size; D and trimming were determined from the DNA. The sample yields about 83,000 clones, roughly 86% seen once. This entry comes from a study of blood T cell repertoires in COVID-19. Study-level background: Samples representing acute and convalescent COVID-19 were sourced from the United States, Italy and Spain. From T cells, B-cell-depleted T cells, or PBMCs came the material, which was cDNA or gDNA.

The source of this sequence is a man aged 45-65 years with active COVID-19. Sequenced material: peripheral blood. The chain links TRBV29-1 to TRBJ2-3, with a weak D call TRBD1 (6 bases). The CDR3 DNA is TGCAGCGTTCAGCCAGGGGCCCCCACAGATACGCAGTATTTT. Its protein product is CSVQPGAPTDTQYF.